This T cell receptor (beta chain) was obtained from a study of CD8 T cells in ankylosing spondylitis (TCRdb year 2017). About the investigation overall: The study set out to find disease-linked TCR variants by profiling T cell receptor beta repertoires in ankylosing spondylitis patients and healthy donors. The full study cohort comprised around 25 ankylosing spondylitis patients and approximately 100 healthy donors. Peripheral blood was sampled, and synovial fluid was additionally collected from ankylosing spondylitis patients. Broad study findings and their caveats: Blood from ankylosing spondylitis patients appeared to be characterized by a TCR beta motif composed of eight highly homologous amino acid variants. Some motif variants had previously been reported in the synovial fluid and blood of reactive arthritis patients, which suggests shared mechanisms of disease initiation. The disease-linked clones had a CD8+ phenotype and were found at relatively low frequencies in peripheral blood. The disease-linked clones were reported as significantly enriched in matched synovial fluid samples from ankylosing spondylitis patients.

The table lists this clonotype with many counts. Its target antigen remains unknown. Base qualities are not at hand, and no much larger clone is one base apart. TCRdb records Illumina HiSeq 2500 as the sequencer. Quantitative 5'-RACE with molecular barcodes was the method used to prepare the TCR beta libraries. For the original study's pipeline: A new computational method, built on a probabilistic model of VDJ rearrangement, was used to identify disease-linked TCR variants. TCRdb trimmed the raw reads at Q25, called clones with MiXCR and kept productive beta chains. Each entry is one CDR3 protein sequence, shown with its most common DNA and genes. What appears here as the V and J calls and clone size reflects TCRdb's work, not the paper's. The sample records fewer than 550,000 distinct CDR3 sequences, approximately 5% of which are singletons. Together, the top ten hold roughly 3.3% of the sample. Trimming removed 4 bases from V and 11 bases from J, leaving 8 bases between the germline ends. Its CDR3 holds 11 amino acids, cysteine through phenylalanine. Only CDR3 DNA remains: 33 bases, in frame from the first base. CDR1 LGHNA and CDR2 YSLEER were looked up in the germline V gene.

The receptor chain draws on TRBV4-3 and TRBJ1-4, with TRBD1 perhaps the D gene, on 6 matching bases. Sequenced sample: blood, either unsorted or a sorted T cell fraction (not recorded which). The clonotype was recovered from a male donor with ankylosing spondylitis. The DNA sequence reads TGCGCCAGCAGCCCTGGACAGAAACTGTTTTTT. Its translation reads: CASSPGQKLFF.